The 20 T cell receptor beta chains listed next were all sequenced from one sample in a study of T cell changes during pregnancy in multiple sclerosis. Sequencing used immunoSEQ multiplex PCR; TCRdb keeps in-frame clones, though not all of them. The data contain 60,000 or so clones, roughly 90% of them singletons. Specimen: peripheral blood, collected before pregnancy. All receptors come from a female donor with multiple sclerosis, enrolled in a pregnancy study.

The chain carries TRBV7-6 and TRBJ1-6, with 8 positions matching TRBD1. Germline V CDR1 and CDR2: SGHVS, FNYEAQ. Trimming cost V 5 bases and J 1 base; bases outside gene matches: 7. The CDR3 is 17 amino acids. For the CDR3, the DNA is TGTGCCAGCAGCCTACAGGGGGGGAATTCCTATAATTCACCCCTCCACTTT. Translation: CASSLQGGNSYNSPLHF.

By sample fraction, this clone is medium-sized (0.01 to 0.1%). The chain carries TRBV19 and TRBJ1-1; D perhaps matches TRBD1 (5 bases). Trimming pared 5 bases from V and 3 bases from J, leaving 13 bases between. Germline assignment: CDR1 LNHDA and CDR2 SQIVND (reference sequence). There are 14 residues in the CDR3. Written as DNA, the CDR3 is TGTGCCAGTAGTCCCACGACAGTCTACACTGAAGCTTTCTTT. Translation gives CASSPTTVYTEAFF.

CDR3 in amino acids: CASSLEQKNTEAFF. CDR3 in DNA: TGTGCCAGCAGCTTGGAACAGAAGAACACTGAAGCTTTCTTT. This chain connects TRBV5-4 to TRBJ1-1; unclear D gene. V was pared by 0 bases and J by 1 base, with 7 bases between. CDR3 length equals 14 residues. Germline V gene lookup returns CDR1 SGHNT and CDR2 YYREEE (reference sequence).

V gene TRBV10-3 combines with J gene TRBJ1-1, with TRBD1 matching over 8 bases. This CDR3 is built from 13 residues. Germline-derived CDR1 and CDR2 are ENHRY and SYGVKD. The junction had 8 bases not matched to a gene; V was cut back by 3 bases and J by 11 bases. CDR3 sequence (DNA): TGTGCCATCAGTGACGGGACAGGTGTTCCGGCTTTCTTT. Translating gives CAISDGTGVPAFF.

V is TRBV21-1 and J is TRBJ1-4. TRBV21-1 is shown as a pseudogene. This CDR3 region has 18 residues. The CDR3 here is CASSKVEDDSGGNEKLFF. CDR3 bases: TGTGCCAGCAGCAAAGTCGAGGACGACAGCGGGGGCAATGAAAAACTGTTTTTT.

The chain couples TRBV30 to TRBJ2-5; D is possibly TRBD1 (6 bases). Looked up from germline, CDR1 is GTSNPN and CDR2 is SVGIG (reference sequence). The V end was cut by 0 bases, the J end by 2 bases, with 22 bases between. The CDR3 length is 18 residues. In nucleotides, the CDR3 is TGTGCCTGGAGTGTGCTCCGGACAGTAGCCACGGGACAAGAGACCCAGTACTTC. It translates to CAWSVLRTVATGQETQYF.

In its sample, this clone was seen once. The chain is built from TRBV5-1 and TRBJ2-2; D might be TRBD2 (6 bases). Germline V lookup: CDR1 SGHRS, CDR2 YFSETQ. CDR3 size: 15 residues. Trimming pared 1 base from V and 1 base from J, leaving 8 bases between. CDR3 bases: TGCGCCAGCAGCTTGTCCGGGGGGAACACCGGGGAGCTGTTTTTT. Its translation: CASSLSGGNTGELFF.

The chain recombines TRBV2 with TRBJ1-2; a weak D match, TRBD1 (6 bases). V dropped 6 bases and J dropped 6 bases, with 14 bases sitting between them. In germline, CDR1 is SNHLY, CDR2 FYNNEI. The CDR3 contains 13 residues. The CDR3 bases are TGTGCCAGCAGGCAGGGGCTGGCAGATGGCTACACCTTC. Its translation is CASRQGLADGYTF.

This clone was detected once. This chain joins TRBV5-1 and TRBJ1-1; D not certain. Trimming stripped 0 bases from V and 6 bases from J, with 9 bases between. The CDR3 is 13 amino acids. Germline-derived CDR1 and CDR2 are SGHRS and YFSETQ. The CDR3 is CASSLAVRSEAFF. The CDR3 DNA follows: TGCGCCAGCAGCTTGGCCGTCCGGTCTGAAGCTTTCTTT.

This chain's CDR3 is CSVGRDGYTF. Written as DNA, the CDR3 is TGCAGTGTAGGCAGGGATGGCTACACCTTC. The V gene is TRBV20-1, the J gene TRBJ1-2; a possible D gene is TRBD1 (5 bases). V was clipped by 7 bases and J by 6 bases, with 9 bases between them. Germline CDR1 reads DFQATT; CDR2 reads SNEGSKA (reference sequence). The CDR3 is made up of 10 amino acids.

The chain employs TRBV6-5 and TRBJ2-7; no firm D call. CDR3 length: 14 residues. V was cut by 4 bases and J by 2 bases, with 12 bases left in between. The germline V gene encodes CDR1 MNHEY and CDR2 SVGAGI. CDR3 sequence: CASSFPGAPYEQYF. The CDR3 DNA reads TGTGCCAGCAGTTTTCCCGGTGCCCCCTACGAGCAGTACTTC.

V gene TRBV6-6 combines with J gene TRBJ1-1; D uncertain. Trimming removed 6 bases from V and 1 base from J, with 12 bases in between. CDR3 length equals 14 residues. The germline V gene encodes CDR1 MNHNY and CDR2 SVGAGI (reference sequence). Here the CDR3 DNA reads TGTGCCAGCAGCATACTCTCAGGGAACACTGAAGCTTTCTTT. Protein product: CASSILSGNTEAFF.

The rearrangement links TRBV6-4 to TRBJ2-5; a possible D gene is TRBD1 (7 bases). The CDR3 runs to 14 residues. V was pared by 4 bases and J by 5 bases, with 14 bases between. CDR1 and CDR2 from the germline V gene are MRHNA and SNTAGT. The DNA of the CDR3 is TGTGCCAGCAGTGTTCGGGCAGGGGGGGAGACCCAGTACTTC. Translating it yields CASSVRAGGETQYF.

The chain uses TRBV5-1 and TRBJ2-3; D is perhaps TRBD2 (5 bases). The ends were cut back, 3 bases at V and 0 bases at J, with 14 bases in the middle. The CDR3 is 16 residues long. Germline assignment: CDR1 SGHRS and CDR2 YFSETQ. CDR3 sequence: CASSWAPGSSTDTQYF. The CDR3 nucleotides read TGCGCCAGCAGCTGGGCCCCGGGATCTAGCACAGATACGCAGTATTTT.

The chain joins TRBV28 to TRBJ1-5, with TRBD1 as a possible D gene (5 bases). Trimming shortened V by 2 bases and J by 6 bases, and 11 bases separated the two germline ends. Germline CDR1 reads MDHEN; CDR2 reads SYDVKM. The CDR3 is made up of 14 amino acids. CDR3 sequence (DNA): TGTGCCAGCAGTTTAGGGGGGGAAGGTCAGCCCCAGCATTTT. Encoded protein: CASSLGGEGQPQHF.

Concerning this clone itself: At one of its ends the junction is not consistent with the germline gene, which may arise from a read error. Different DNA sequences within this sample yield the same CDR3. The V and J genes are TRBV6-5 and TRBJ1-6; the D is unclear. Germline-derived CDR1 and CDR2 are MNHEY and SVGAGI. The CDR3 extends over 15 amino acids. This chain's CDR3 is CASNQTPGWRSPLHF. In nucleotides, the CDR3 is TGTGCCAGCAACCAAACCCCTGGTTGGAGGTCACCTCTCCACTTT.

CDR3: CASSIGTLIPYEQYF. The CDR3 coding sequence is TGTGCCAGTAGTATTGGGACACTTATCCCCTACGAGCAGTACTTC. The V call is TRBV19, the J call TRBJ2-7; D is perhaps TRBD1 (6 bases). The CDR3 is made up of 15 amino acids. V shed 3 bases and J shed 2 bases, with 14 bases lying between them. Germline CDR1 and CDR2: LNHDA and SQIVND (reference sequence). The full variable domain, completed using reference TRBV19 and TRBJ2-7, is DGGITQSPKYLFRKEGQNVTLSCEQNLNHDAMYWYRQDPGQGLRLIYYSQIVNDFQKGDIAEGYSVSREKKESFPLTVTSAQKNPTAFYLCASSIGTLIPYEQYFGPGTRLTVT.

The V and J genes are TRBV4-1 and TRBJ2-3; 9 nucleotides match TRBD2. The V and J ends lost 0 bases and 2 bases, in that order; junction bases with no gene match: 3. Germline V gene sequence: CDR1 MGHRA, CDR2 YSYEKL. The CDR3 loop spans 16 amino acids. CDR3 protein: CASSQEGGGVTDTQYF. CDR3 DNA sequence: TGCGCCAGCAGCCAAGAGGGCGGGGGGGTCACAGATACGCAGTATTTT.

This clone is a singleton in its sample. The chain employs TRBV6-5 and TRBJ2-3, with 9 positions matching TRBD2. Trimming cost V 8 bases and J 4 bases; bases outside gene matches: 7. The CDR3 contains 14 residues. Germline V lookup: CDR1 MNHEY, CDR2 SVGAGI. The CDR3 protein is CASHASGVSDTQYF. The CDR3 DNA reads TGTGCCAGCCATGCTAGCGGGGTTTCAGATACGCAGTATTTT.

The sample holds one count of this clone. The chain combines TRBV9 with TRBJ1-4, with 11 bases fitting TRBD1. Germline V lookup: CDR1 SGDLS, CDR2 YYNGEE. This CDR3 has 15 residues. J lost 7 bases, V lost 1 base, and 3 bases had no gene match. CDR3 in DNA: TGTGCCAGCAGCGTATCCGGGACAGGGGGTGAAAAACTGTTTTTT. Its translation is CASSVSGTGGEKLFF.